Listed below are T cell receptor beta chains from one sample, sequenced in a study of T cell changes during pregnancy in multiple sclerosis. The protocol was immunoSEQ multiplex PCR, while the TCRdb copy is restricted to in-frame clones and leaves out a portion. The data show around 30,000 clones, 89% seen once. The specimen was CD8+ T cells from peripheral blood mononuclear cells, collected in the second trimester of pregnancy. These receptors originate from a female donor with multiple sclerosis, enrolled in a pregnancy study. CDR3s include the opening cysteine and the closing phenylalanine or tryptophan. The D gene is left open where the match is weak. Size values are once, few and many counts, or a class for expanded clones, and some rows have none.

clone size | J gene | D gene | V gene | CDR3 protein | CDR3 DNA
. | TRBJ1-2 | . | TRBV5-4 | CASSGWTDSYGYTF | TGTGCCAGCAGCGGATGGACAGACTCCTATGGCTACACCTTC
. | TRBJ2-5 | TRBD1 | TRBV11-2 | CASSYFGQAQGETQYF | TGTGCCAGCAGCTATTTCGGACAGGCCCAGGGAGAGACCCAGTACTTC
. | TRBJ1-1 | TRBD1 | TRBV30 | CAWSWGTGTEAFF | TGTGCCTGGAGTTGGGGGACAGGGACTGAAGCTTTCTTT
. | TRBJ1-1 | . | TRBV10-1 | CASSAGGAAQQAFF | TGCGCCAGCAGTGCGGGCGGGGCAGCACAACAAGCTTTCTTT
. | TRBJ2-7 | . | TRBV19 | CASSWQGSYEQYF | TGTGCCAGTAGCTGGCAGGGATCTTACGAGCAGTACTTC
few | TRBJ2-2 | . | TRBV7-9 | CASSLVEASNTGELFF | TGTGCCAGCAGCTTAGTAGAAGCTTCGAACACCGGGGAGCTGTTTTTT
. | TRBJ2-7 | TRBD2 | TRBV7-9 | CASSPTGTTEQYF | TGTGCCAGCAGCCCGACCGGGACTACCGAGCAGTACTTC
once | TRBJ1-1 | . | TRBV7-9 | CASSPRVGTEAFF | TGTGCCAGCAGCCCCAGGGTGGGCACTGAAGCTTTCTTT
. | TRBJ1-1 | . | TRBV7-8 | CASSLAGRGDGNTEAFF | TGTGCCAGCAGCTTAGCAGGAAGAGGCGATGGGAACACTGAAGCTTTCTTT
. | TRBJ1-1 | TRBD1 | TRBV28 | CASRLMDRGNTEAFF | TGTGCCAGCAGATTAATGGACAGGGGGAACACTGAAGCTTTCTTT
few | TRBJ1-1 | . | TRBV11-2 | CASSLSGDGGDEAFF | TGTGCCAGCAGCTTATCGGGGGATGGGGGGGATGAAGCTTTCTTT
once | TRBJ2-3 | TRBD2 | TRBV9 | CASSEQDSGSTTDTQYF | TGTGCCAGCAGCGAGCAGGACAGCGGGAGTACGACAGATACGCAGTATTTT
. | TRBJ1-6 | TRBD1 | TRBV5-6 | CASSWDRDSPLHF | TGTGCCAGCAGTTGGGACAGAGATTCACCCCTCCACTTT
. | TRBJ2-3 | . | TRBV10-2 | CASSEGHASTDTQYF | TGCGCCAGCAGTGAAGGACACGCAAGCACAGATACGCAGTATTTT
. | TRBJ2-5 | TRBD2 | TRBV11-1 | CASSLAGGSETQYF | TGTGCCAGCAGCCTCGCGGGGGGGTCAGAGACCCAGTACTTC
. | TRBJ2-7 | TRBD2 | TRBV4-1 | CASSLTPGGGITSEQYF | TGCGCCAGCAGCCTGACGCCTGGCGGGGGAATCACTAGCGAGCAGTACTTC
once | TRBJ2-1 | . | TRBV4-2 | CASSQPGRGVEQFF | TGTGCCAGCAGCCAACCAGGGAGGGGGGTGGAGCAGTTCTTC
few | TRBJ1-1 | TRBD1 | TRBV27 | CASRPGGYTEAFF | TGTGCCAGCCGCCCAGGGGGGTACACTGAAGCTTTCTTT
. | TRBJ2-1 | . | TRBV19 | CASRHRSGPHGGNEQFF | TGTGCCAGTAGACACCGAAGCGGACCCCACGGGGGCAATGAGCAGTTCTTC
once | TRBJ2-7 | TRBD2 | TRBV10-3 | CAISDPGGKEISQNEQYF | TGTGCCATCAGTGACCCCGGGGGGAAAGAAATATCTCAGAACGAGCAGTACTTC
. | TRBJ2-7 | . | TRBV6-1 | CASSEGGEAVLYEQYF | TGTGCCAGCAGTGAAGGGGGGGAGGCAGTGCTATACGAGCAGTACTTC
once | TRBJ2-2 | TRBD2 | TRBV11-2 | CASSLEMGGATGELFF | TGTGCCAGCAGCTTGGAGATGGGAGGGGCCACCGGGGAGCTGTTTTTT
. | TRBJ2-2 | . | TRBV7-9 | CASSSDLQGSPGELFF | TGTGCCAGCAGCTCAGACCTACAGGGAAGCCCCGGGGAGCTGTTTTTT
. | TRBJ2-5 | . | TRBV9 | CASSVEENVGETQYF | TGTGCCAGCAGCGTAGAGGAAAACGTCGGGGAGACCCAGTACTTC
. | TRBJ2-5 | TRBD1 | TRBV19 | CASSDGQGGEGETQYF | TGTGCCAGTAGTGACGGACAGGGGGGAGAGGGAGAGACCCAGTACTTC
. | TRBJ2-1 | TRBD1 | TRBV6-5 | CASSRTGVDEQFF | TGTGCCAGCAGCCGGACAGGGGTCGATGAGCAGTTCTTC
. | TRBJ1-2 | . | TRBV23-1 | CASSQSPGRPNYGYTF | TGCGCCAGCAGTCAATCCCCCGGCAGGCCTAACTATGGCTACACCTTC
. | TRBJ2-3 | TRBD2 | TRBV7-8 | CASSLGGGGFSTDTQYF | TGTGCCAGCAGCTTAGGGGGCGGGGGGTTTAGCACAGATACGCAGTATTTT
. | TRBJ2-1 | . | TRBV6-5 | CASSYGRNNEQFF | TGTGCCAGCAGTTACGGGAGGAACAATGAGCAGTTCTTC
. | TRBJ2-3 | . | TRBV7-9 | CASSPFDGGETDTQYF | TGTGCCAGCAGCCCTTTTGATGGCGGAGAAACAGATACGCAGTATTTT
few | TRBJ1-2 | TRBD1 | TRBV19 | CASTLGDSPASGYTF | TGTGCCAGTACCCTTGGGGACAGTCCGGCGAGCGGCTACACCTTC
. | TRBJ1-2 | TRBD1 | TRBV6-1 | CASSEDRGQGNYGYTF | TGTGCCAGCAGTGAGGACAGGGGGCAGGGTAACTATGGCTACACCTTC
. | TRBJ2-2 | . | TRBV28 | CASEGEIGELFF | TGTGCTAGTGAGGGGGAGATCGGGGAGCTGTTTTTT
. | TRBJ2-7 | . | TRBV11-1 | CASSLLSGSTYEQYF | TGTGCCAGCAGCTTATTGTCGGGGTCCACCTACGAGCAGTACTTC
. | TRBJ2-7 | TRBD1 | TRBV28 | CASSITGTGSEQYF | TGTGCCAGCAGCATCACCGGGACAGGATCCGAGCAGTACTTC
. | TRBJ1-5 | TRBD1 | TRBV6-5 | CASSPGTGGRQPQHF | TGTGCCAGCAGCCCCGGGACAGGGGGCCGTCAGCCCCAGCATTTT
. | TRBJ2-1 | . | TRBV5-1 | CASSSHGSEQFF | TGCGCCAGCAGCTCCCACGGGTCTGAGCAGTTCTTC
. | TRBJ1-1 | . | TRBV11-3 | CASSDRGGGPNTEAFF | TGTGCCAGCAGCGATAGAGGCGGGGGGCCGAACACTGAAGCTTTCTTT
. | TRBJ1-5 | . | TRBV4-1 | CASSQDLITGFRQPQHF | TGCGCCAGCAGCCAAGATCTTATAACAGGGTTCAGACAGCCCCAGCATTTT
. | TRBJ1-3 | . | TRBV19 | CASSPEAAGNTIYF | TGTGCCAGTAGTCCCGAAGCGGCTGGAAACACCATATATTTT
. | TRBJ1-5 | TRBD1 | TRBV5-5 | CASSPGQDLNQPQHF | TGTGCCAGCAGCCCGGGACAGGACTTAAATCAGCCCCAGCATTTT
. | TRBJ1-1 | . | TRBV5-5 | CASSLAGRVYTEAFF | TGTGCCAGCAGCTTGGCCGGCAGGGTTTATACTGAAGCTTTCTTT
. | TRBJ2-3 | TRBD1 | TRBV9 | CASSVDRGGTGVTDTQYF | TGTGCCAGCAGCGTAGATCGGGGGGGGACAGGGGTCACAGATACGCAGTATTTT
. | TRBJ1-1 | TRBD1 | TRBV2 | CASSEMDRPHTEAFF | TGTGCCAGCAGTGAAATGGACAGGCCCCACACTGAAGCTTTCTTT
. | TRBJ2-7 | TRBD2 | TRBV19 | CASSILAGDVYEQYF | TGTGCCAGTAGTATTCTAGCGGGAGACGTTTACGAGCAGTACTTC
. | TRBJ2-7 | TRBD2 | TRBV5-6 | CASSSGLAVYEQYF | TGTGCCAGCAGCTCCGGACTAGCGGTCTACGAGCAGTACTTC
. | TRBJ2-7 | . | TRBV9 | CASSVGDFAYEQYF | TGTGCCAGCAGTGTAGGGGACTTCGCCTACGAGCAGTACTTC
. | TRBJ2-3 | TRBD2 | TRBV27 | CASSFLLAGGSDTQYF | TGTGCCAGCAGTTTCTTACTAGCGGGAGGGTCAGATACGCAGTATTTT
. | TRBJ1-2 | TRBD1 | TRBV15 | CATRTGRDWGYTF | TGTGCCACCAGGACAGGGAGAGATTGGGGCTACACCTTC
. | TRBJ2-7 | . | TRBV18 | CASSMDSSYEQYF | TGTGCCAGCTCTATGGACAGCTCCTACGAGCAGTACTTC
. | TRBJ2-7 | TRBD2 | TRBV9 | CASSVGDSGGYEQYF | TGTGCCAGCAGCGTAGGGGATAGCGGGGGCTACGAGCAGTACTTC
once | TRBJ2-1 | . | TRBV4-3 | CASSQDGYDEDNEQFF | TGCGCCAGCAGCCAAGATGGGTATGATGAGGACAATGAGCAGTTCTTC
. | TRBJ2-2 | TRBD2 | TRBV6-6 | CASSYGWGGNTGELFF | TGTGCCAGCAGTTACGGATGGGGGGGGAACACCGGGGAGCTGTTTTTT
. | TRBJ1-2 | TRBD1 | TRBV28 | CASSSGTGTGLSYGYTF | TGTGCCAGCAGTTCGGGGACAGGGACGGGCCTCTCCTATGGCTACACCTTC
. | TRBJ1-2 | . | TRBV5-1 | CASSFGQIHTF | TGCGCCAGCAGCTTCGGACAGATACACACCTTC
. | TRBJ2-3 | . | TRBV7-9 | CASTSVNGITDTQYF | TGTGCCAGCACCTCGGTTAATGGTATCACAGATACGCAGTATTTT
. | TRBJ1-1 | . | TRBV4-2 | CASSQSRVGENTEAFF | TGTGCCAGCAGCCAATCTAGGGTAGGGGAGAACACTGAAGCTTTCTTT
. | TRBJ2-2 | . | TRBV27 | CASSLSYGELFF | TGTGCCAGCAGTTTATCATACGGGGAGCTGTTTTTT
. | TRBJ2-7 | . | TRBV28 | CASSSTQAYEQYF | TGTGCCAGCAGTTCCACCCAGGCCTACGAGCAGTACTTC
. | TRBJ2-7 | . | TRBV5-6 | CASSPGGGEQYF | TGTGCCAGCAGCCCGGGTGGTGGCGAGCAGTACTTC